Listed below are T cell receptor beta chains from one sample, sequenced in a study of blood T cell repertoires in COVID-19. TCRdb's copy holds only in-frame clones and misses some; the assay was immunoSEQ multiplex PCR. The profile shows tens of thousands of clones, over 65% of them singletons. The source material was peripheral blood. The receptors stem from a human donor in a cohort sampled during active COVID-19. CDR3s include the opening cysteine and the closing phenylalanine or tryptophan. The D gene is left open where the match is weak. Clone size is shown for a subset of rows, as once, few, many or a class of expanded clone.

>NA|TRBV6-5|TRBJ1-3|NA
CASSNRWRNTIYF
TGTGCCAGCAGCAACAGGTGGAGAAACACCATATATTTT
>TRBD2|TRBV12-3/TRBV12-4|TRBJ2-1|NA
CASGRGGGEQFF
TGTGCCAGCGGCCGGGGGGGCGGGGAGCAGTTCTTC
>TRBD1|TRBV4-1|TRBJ2-7|NA
CASSQVSGQSYEQYF
TGCGCCAGCAGCCAAGTATCGGGACAGTCCTACGAGCAGTACTTC
>TRBD2|TRBV5-1|TRBJ2-5|NA
CASSLLASGKETQYF
TGCGCCAGCAGCTTGCTTGCTAGCGGAAAAGAGACCCAGTACTTC
>NA|TRBV9|TRBJ2-3|NA
CASSVGHGDSTDTQYF
TGTGCCAGCAGCGTAGGACACGGGGACTCCACAGATACGCAGTATTTT
>NA|TRBV4-3|TRBJ2-3|once
CASSPLGLGSTDTQYF
TGCGCCAGCAGCCCCCTGGGACTGGGGAGCACAGATACGCAGTATTTT
>NA|TRBV7-9|TRBJ1-1|NA
CASSPQNKNTEAFF
TGTGCCAGCAGCCCCCAAAACAAGAACACTGAAGCTTTCTTT
>TRBD1|TRBV7-2|TRBJ1-2|NA
CASSLGTVSNYGYTF
TGTGCCAGCAGCTTGGGGACAGTCTCTAACTATGGCTACACCTTC
>TRBD2|TRBV4-1|TRBJ2-3|NA
CASSQVLAGEEDTQYF
TGCGCCAGCAGCCAAGTACTAGCGGGGGAGGAAGATACGCAGTATTTT
>NA|TRBV6-1|TRBJ1-2|few
CASSEEGYYGYTF
TGTGCCAGCAGTGAAGAGGGGTACTATGGCTACACCTTC
>NA|TRBV5-4|TRBJ2-7|NA
CASSGGEVREQYF
TGTGCCAGCAGCGGGGGCGAGGTCCGGGAGCAGTACTTC
>TRBD2|TRBV5-1|TRBJ2-5|NA
CASSLPTSGGQETQYF
TGCGCCAGCAGCTTGCCGACTAGCGGGGGCCAAGAGACCCAGTACTTC
>NA|TRBV19|TRBJ2-5|NA
CASSIGLGGETQYF
TGTGCCAGTAGTATCGGGTTGGGCGGGGAGACCCAGTACTTC
>NA|TRBV5-4|TRBJ1-2|NA
CASSLVGDGNYGYTF
TGTGCCAGCAGCTTGGTGGGAGACGGGAACTATGGCTACACCTTC
>TRBD2|TRBV4-3|TRBJ2-3|NA
CASSQASGTSGGFWTDTQYF
TGCGCCAGCAGCCAAGCCTCCGGGACTAGCGGGGGTTTTTGGACAGATACGCAGTATTTT
>NA|TRBV7-2|TRBJ1-2|NA
CASSLTTGSGYTF
TGTGCCAGCAGCTTAACAACGGGGAGCGGCTACACCTTC
>TRBD1|TRBV28|TRBJ2-2|NA
CASSITGTAVTGELFF
TGTGCCAGCAGCATCACCGGGACAGCGGTAACCGGGGAGCTGTTTTTT
>TRBD1|TRBV29-1|TRBJ2-5|NA
CSAPGGRGHETQYF
TGCAGCGCTCCAGGGGGCAGGGGGCATGAGACCCAGTACTTC
>NA|TRBV7-2|TRBJ2-5|NA
CASSQGGSGGGQETQYF
TGTGCCAGCAGCCAAGGGGGGTCGGGGGGCGGCCAAGAGACCCAGTACTTC
>NA|TRBV27|TRBJ2-7|NA
CASMTLDSRREQYF
TGTGCCAGCATGACTCTAGACAGCCGCAGGGAGCAGTACTTC
>NA|TRBV3-1/TRBV3-2|TRBJ1-2|NA
CASSQGTGRSNYGYTF
TGTGCCAGCAGCCAAGGTACGGGTCGCTCTAACTATGGCTACACCTTC
>NA|TRBV7-8|TRBJ2-7|few
CASSPQTRAGVHEQYF
TGTGCCAGCAGCCCTCAAACCCGGGCAGGGGTACACGAGCAGTACTTC
>NA|TRBV6-4|TRBJ2-1|NA
CASSDSEANIFKFF
TGTGCCAGCAGTGACTCTGAGGCCAACATCTTCAAGTTCTTC
>NA|TRBV15|TRBJ2-7|NA
CATSRETTGYYEQYF
TGTGCCACCAGCAGAGAGACTACAGGGTATTACGAGCAGTACTTC
>NA|TRBV15|TRBJ2-5|NA
CATSRERQETQYF
TGTGCCACCAGCAGAGAGAGGCAAGAGACCCAGTACTTC
>TRBD1|TRBV5-1|TRBJ1-5|once
CASSLGGQGAYQPQHF
TGCGCCAGCAGCTTGGGTGGGCAGGGGGCTTATCAGCCCCAGCATTTT
>NA|TRBV29-1|TRBJ1-3|NA
CSVVGLSGNTIYF
TGCAGCGTTGTAGGACTCTCTGGAAACACCATATATTTT
>NA|TRBV21-1|TRBJ1-2|NA
CASSIRGQDGYTF
TGTGCCAGCAGCATCAGGGGGCAAGATGGCTACACCTTC
>NA|TRBV4-3|TRBJ1-2|NA
CASSPQVGHGRDGYTF
TGCGCCAGCAGCCCCCAAGTGGGGCATGGGAGGGATGGCTACACCTTC
>NA|TRBV5-4|TRBJ1-1|once
CASSPQRGGTEAFF
TGTGCCAGCAGCCCACAAAGAGGGGGCACTGAAGCTTTCTTT
>TRBD2|TRBV7-2|TRBJ2-5|few
CASSLSATSGQETQYF
TGTGCCAGCAGCTTATCGGCGACTAGCGGACAAGAGACCCAGTACTTC
>TRBD2|TRBV25-1|TRBJ2-5|NA
CASSESSGGPGTQYF
TGTGCCAGCAGTGAATCTAGCGGGGGGCCCGGGACCCAGTACTTC
>TRBD1|TRBV10-2|TRBJ1-1|NA
CASINGQGLITEAFF
TGCGCCAGCATTAACGGACAGGGGTTAATCACTGAAGCTTTCTTT
>NA|TRBV5-5|TRBJ2-1|NA
CASSLGLVSWNEQFF
TGTGCCAGCAGCTTGGGTCTAGTTAGCTGGAATGAGCAGTTCTTC
>NA|TRBV7-9|TRBJ1-3|NA
CASRLGGESGNTIYF
TGTGCCAGCAGGCTTGGGGGGGAATCTGGAAACACCATATATTTT
>TRBD1|TRBV28|TRBJ1-2|NA
CASSLSGQGYGYTF
TGTGCCAGCAGTTTATCGGGACAGGGCTATGGCTACACCTTC
>NA|TRBV5-1|TRBJ2-1|NA
CASSLGQVSYNEQFF
TGCGCCAGCAGCTTGGGACAGGTTTCCTACAATGAGCAGTTCTTC
>NA|TRBV28|TRBJ1-2|NA
CASSSLTLRGYGYTF
TGTGCCAGCAGTTCCCTAACCCTCCGGGGCTATGGCTACACCTTC
>TRBD1|TRBV9|TRBJ1-5|NA
CASSVAFGWTGAYSNQPQHF
TGTGCCAGCAGCGTAGCTTTTGGGTGGACAGGAGCTTATAGCAATCAGCCCCAGCATTTT
>NA|TRBV7-2|TRBJ2-7|NA
CASSPGVAYEQYF
TGTGCCAGCAGCCCAGGCGTGGCCTACGAGCAGTACTTC
>TRBD2|TRBV2|TRBJ2-3|NA
CASGGAFTDTQYF
TGTGCATCGGGGGGGGCCTTCACAGATACGCAGTATTTT
>NA|TRBV19|TRBJ2-7|NA
CASSILLGQPYEQYF
TGTGCCAGTAGTATCCTACTCGGACAGCCCTACGAGCAGTACTTC
>TRBD1|TRBV19|TRBJ1-2|NA
CASSIWTGGYNYGYTF
TGTGCCAGTAGTATCTGGACAGGGGGATATAACTATGGCTACACCTTC
>TRBD1|TRBV7-2|TRBJ1-1|few
CASSLEGTGGDAFF
TGTGCCAGCAGCTTAGAGGGGACAGGGGGAGATGCTTTCTTT
>TRBD1|TRBV7-2|TRBJ2-7|once
CASSLGQGENYEQYF
TGTGCCAGCAGCTTGGGGCAGGGGGAGAACTACGAGCAGTACTTC
>NA|TRBV5-1|TRBJ1-2|NA
CASSQEGQVAQGYTF
TGCGCCAGCAGCCAGGAGGGTCAGGTTGCCCAAGGCTACACCTTC
>NA|TRBV4-3|TRBJ2-1|NA
CASSQLPGGNNEQFF
TGCGCCAGCAGCCAACTACCTGGGGGGAACAATGAGCAGTTCTTC
>TRBD1|TRBV11-2|TRBJ1-1|NA
CASTPGGTDRFWTTEAFF
TGTGCCAGCACCCCGGGGGGGACAGACAGGTTTTGGACCACTGAAGCTTTCTTT
>NA|TRBV4-2|TRBJ1-4|few
CASSQDLGRREKLFF
TGTGCCAGCAGCCAAGATTTGGGCAGACGCGAAAAACTGTTTTTT
>TRBD1|TRBV19|TRBJ1-5|once
CASTWTGPNQPQHF
TGTGCCAGTACCTGGACAGGGCCCAATCAGCCCCAGCATTTT
>TRBD1|TRBV19|TRBJ1-2|NA
CASSIGQGVGYTF
TGTGCCAGTAGTATCGGACAGGGGGTAGGCTACACCTTC
>NA|TRBV19|TRBJ2-5|NA
CASSPLPAGSQETQYF
TGTGCCAGTAGTCCACTCCCGGCGGGCAGTCAAGAGACCCAGTACTTC
>TRBD1|TRBV5-5|TRBJ1-1|NA
CASSHRDSSPGAFF
TGTGCCAGCAGCCACCGGGACAGCTCCCCGGGAGCTTTCTTT
>TRBD2|TRBV7-8|TRBJ2-3|NA
CASSFSGARGDTQYF
TGTGCCAGCAGCTTTAGCGGGGCCCGGGGAGATACGCAGTATTTT
>NA|TRBV18|TRBJ2-7|NA
CASSPPVAGPVFPIYEQYF
TGTGCCAGCTCACCACCGGTGGCAGGGCCCGTGTTCCCGATCTACGAGCAGTACTTC